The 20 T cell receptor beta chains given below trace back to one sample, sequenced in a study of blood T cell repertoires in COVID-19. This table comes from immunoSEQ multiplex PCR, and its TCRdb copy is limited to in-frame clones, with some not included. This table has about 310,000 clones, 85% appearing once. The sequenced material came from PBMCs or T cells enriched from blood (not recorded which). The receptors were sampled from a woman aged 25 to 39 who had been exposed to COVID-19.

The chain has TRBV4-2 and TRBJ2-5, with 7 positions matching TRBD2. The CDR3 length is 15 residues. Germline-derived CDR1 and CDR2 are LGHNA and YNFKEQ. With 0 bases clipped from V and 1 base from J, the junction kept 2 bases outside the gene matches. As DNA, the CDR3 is TGTGCCAGCAGCCAAGAGGCTAGCGGCCAAGAGACCCAGTACTTC. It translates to CASSQEASGQETQYF.

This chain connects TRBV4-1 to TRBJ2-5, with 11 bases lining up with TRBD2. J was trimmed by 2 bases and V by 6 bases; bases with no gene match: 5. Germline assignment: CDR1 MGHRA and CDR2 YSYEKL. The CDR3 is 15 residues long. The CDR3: CASSPGLAVQETQYF. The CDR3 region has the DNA TGCGCCAGCAGTCCGGGACTAGCGGTTCAAGAGACCCAGTACTTC.

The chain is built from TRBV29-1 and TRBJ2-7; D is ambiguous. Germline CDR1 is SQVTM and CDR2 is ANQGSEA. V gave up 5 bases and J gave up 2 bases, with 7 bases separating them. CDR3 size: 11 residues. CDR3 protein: CSVQVAYEQYF. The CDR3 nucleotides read TGCAGCGTTCAGGTTGCCTACGAGCAGTACTTC.

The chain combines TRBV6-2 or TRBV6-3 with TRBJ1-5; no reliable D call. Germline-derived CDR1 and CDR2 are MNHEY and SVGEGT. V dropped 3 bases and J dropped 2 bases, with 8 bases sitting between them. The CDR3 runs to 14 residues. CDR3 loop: CASSYLAGNQPQHF. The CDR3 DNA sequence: TGTGCCAGCAGTTATCTGGCGGGCAATCAGCCCCAGCATTTT.

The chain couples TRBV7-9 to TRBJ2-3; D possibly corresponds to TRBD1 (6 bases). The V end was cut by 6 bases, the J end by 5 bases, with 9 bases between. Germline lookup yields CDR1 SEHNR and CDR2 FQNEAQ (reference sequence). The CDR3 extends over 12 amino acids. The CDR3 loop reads CASRNREDTQYF. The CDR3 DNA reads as TGTGCCAGCAGGAACAGGGAAGATACGCAGTATTTT.

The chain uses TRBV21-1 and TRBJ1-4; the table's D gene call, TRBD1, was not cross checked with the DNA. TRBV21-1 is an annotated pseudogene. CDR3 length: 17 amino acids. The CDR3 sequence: CASSKAPQGTGNEKLFF. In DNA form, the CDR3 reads TGTGCCAGCAGCAAAGCCCCGCAGGGGACGGGGAATGAAAAACTGTTTTTT.

The CDR3 coding sequence is TGTGCCAGCAGTTTCCATATCAGAGGGGAGCTGTTTTTT. This gives the protein CASSFHIRGELFF. The V and J genes are TRBV12-3 or TRBV12-4 and TRBJ2-2; D is uncertain. V was clipped by 3 bases and J by 8 bases, with 10 bases between them. CDR3 size: 13 residues.

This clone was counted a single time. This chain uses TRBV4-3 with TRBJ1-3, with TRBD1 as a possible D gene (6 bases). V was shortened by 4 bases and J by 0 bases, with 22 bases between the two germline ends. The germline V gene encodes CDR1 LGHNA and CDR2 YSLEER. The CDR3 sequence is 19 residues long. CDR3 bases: TGCGCCAGCAGCCTAGATCGGGACATCCCAACACTCTCTGGAAACACCATATATTTT. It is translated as CASSLDRDIPTLSGNTIYF.

CDR3 loop: CASSPLPGQGNSPLHF. The CDR3 nucleotides are TGTGCCAGCAGCCCTTTACCCGGACAGGGAAATTCACCCCTCCACTTT. The rearrangement links TRBV11-2 to TRBJ1-6; TRBD1 matches at 8 bases. In germline, CDR1 is SGHAT, CDR2 FQNNGV. This CDR3 has 16 amino acids. With V trimmed by 5 bases and J by 7 bases, 10 bases remained unmatched.

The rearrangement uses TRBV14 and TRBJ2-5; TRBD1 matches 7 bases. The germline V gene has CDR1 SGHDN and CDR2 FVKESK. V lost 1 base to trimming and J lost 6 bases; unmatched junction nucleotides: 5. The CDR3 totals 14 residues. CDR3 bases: TGTGCCAGCAGCCAAGTTCCAGGGGGAAAGACCCAGTACTTC. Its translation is CASSQVPGGKTQYF.

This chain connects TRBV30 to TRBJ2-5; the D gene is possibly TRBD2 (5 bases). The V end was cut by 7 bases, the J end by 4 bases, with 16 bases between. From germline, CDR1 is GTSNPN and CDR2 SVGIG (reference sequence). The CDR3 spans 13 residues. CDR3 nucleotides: TGTGCCTACTACCAAGGAGGTCCAGAGACCCAGTACTTC. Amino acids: CAYYQGGPETQYF.

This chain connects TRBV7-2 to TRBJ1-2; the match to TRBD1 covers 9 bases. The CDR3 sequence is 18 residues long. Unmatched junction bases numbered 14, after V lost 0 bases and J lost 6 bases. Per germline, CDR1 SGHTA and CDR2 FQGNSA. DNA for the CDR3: TGTGCCAGCAGCTTAGCGTTTTCCGGGACAGGGTCCCAAGATGGCTACACCTTC. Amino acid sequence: CASSLAFSGTGSQDGYTF. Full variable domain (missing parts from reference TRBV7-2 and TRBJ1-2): GAGVSQSPSNKVTEKGKDVELRCDPISGHTALYWYRQSLGQGLEFLIYFQGNSAPDKSGLPSDRFSAERTGGSVSTLTIQRTQQEDSAVYLCASSLAFSGTGSQDGYTFGSGTRLTVV.

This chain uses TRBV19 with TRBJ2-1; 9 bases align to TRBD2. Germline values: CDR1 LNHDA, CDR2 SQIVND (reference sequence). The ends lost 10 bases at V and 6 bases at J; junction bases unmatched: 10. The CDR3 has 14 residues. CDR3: CATPPGGRGNEQFF. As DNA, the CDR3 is TGTGCCACCCCCCCGGGCGGGAGGGGCAATGAGCAGTTCTTC.

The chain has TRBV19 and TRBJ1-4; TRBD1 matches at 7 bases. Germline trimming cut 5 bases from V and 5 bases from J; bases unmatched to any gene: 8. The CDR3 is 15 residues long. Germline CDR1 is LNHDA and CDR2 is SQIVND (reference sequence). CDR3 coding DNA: TGTGCCAGTAGTTCGTCCGGGACAGCGAATGAAAAACTGTTTTTT. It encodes CASSSSGTANEKLFF.

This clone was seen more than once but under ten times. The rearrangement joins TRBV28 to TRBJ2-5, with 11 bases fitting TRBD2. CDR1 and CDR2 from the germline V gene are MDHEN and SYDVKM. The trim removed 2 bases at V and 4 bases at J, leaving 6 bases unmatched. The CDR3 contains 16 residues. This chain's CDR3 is CASSLSTSGRPETQYF. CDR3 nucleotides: TGTGCCAGCAGTTTAAGTACTAGCGGGAGACCAGAGACCCAGTACTTC.

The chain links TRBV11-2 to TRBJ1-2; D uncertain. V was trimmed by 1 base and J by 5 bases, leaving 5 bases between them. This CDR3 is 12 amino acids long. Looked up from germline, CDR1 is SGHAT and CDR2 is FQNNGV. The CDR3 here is CASSLAGYGYTF. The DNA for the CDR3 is TGTGCCAGCAGCTTAGCCGGGTATGGCTACACCTTC.

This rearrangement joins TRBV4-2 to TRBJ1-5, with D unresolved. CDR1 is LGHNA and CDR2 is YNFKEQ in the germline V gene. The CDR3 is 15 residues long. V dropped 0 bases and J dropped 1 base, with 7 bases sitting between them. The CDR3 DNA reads TGTGCCAGCAGCCAAGACAGCGGGAGCAATCAGCCCCAGCATTTT. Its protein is CASSQDSGSNQPQHF.

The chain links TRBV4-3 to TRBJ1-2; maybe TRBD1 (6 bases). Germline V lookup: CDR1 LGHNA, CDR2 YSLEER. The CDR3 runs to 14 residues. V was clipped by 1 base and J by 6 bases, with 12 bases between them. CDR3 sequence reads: CASSQAGGANGYTF. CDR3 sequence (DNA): TGCGCCAGCAGCCAAGCTGGGGGGGCTAATGGCTACACCTTC.

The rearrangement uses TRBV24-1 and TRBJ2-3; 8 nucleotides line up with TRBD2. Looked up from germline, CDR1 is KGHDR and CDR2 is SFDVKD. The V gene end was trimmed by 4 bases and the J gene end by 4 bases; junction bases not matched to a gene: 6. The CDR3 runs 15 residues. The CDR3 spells CATSDRSGAADTQYF. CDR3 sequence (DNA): TGTGCCACCAGTGACCGTAGCGGGGCGGCAGATACGCAGTATTTT.

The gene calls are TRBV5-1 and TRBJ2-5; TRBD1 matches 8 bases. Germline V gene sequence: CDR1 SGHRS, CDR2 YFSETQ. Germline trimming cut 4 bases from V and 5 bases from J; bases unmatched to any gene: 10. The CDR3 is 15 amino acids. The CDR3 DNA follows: TGCGCCAGCAGCACAGGACAGGGCCCGGGTGAGACCCAGTACTTC. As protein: CASSTGQGPGETQYF.